The 21 T cell receptor beta chains presented below share a single source sample, sequenced in a study of radiotherapy plus CTLA-4 blockade in lung cancer. Assay: immunoSEQ multiplex PCR; the TCRdb copy retains only in-frame clones and omits some. In the table there are tens of thousands of clones, roughly three quarters of which are singletons. Specimen: peripheral blood, collected from a patient treated with radiotherapy plus ipilimumab. The receptors shown here come from a human donor with non-small cell lung cancer whose response to radiotherapy plus ipilimumab could not be evaluated.

The chain joins TRBV7-8 to TRBJ2-5; 8 bases fit TRBD2. Germline CDR1 reads SGHVS; CDR2 reads FQNEAQ. The CDR3 loop spans 17 amino acids. V trimming: 5 bases; J trimming: 5 bases; junction bases outside the gene matches: 16. The CDR3 sequence is CASSPLGAGGGLETQYF. CDR3 DNA sequence: TGTGCCAGCAGCCCCCTCGGCGCGGGAGGTGGATTGGAGACCCAGTACTTC.

The gene calls are TRBV18 and TRBJ1-2; a possible D gene is TRBD1 (6 bases). From germline, CDR1 is KGHSH and CDR2 LQKENI. The CDR3 is 13 residues long. V lost 5 bases and J lost 4, with 11 bases in between. The CDR3 DNA follows: TGTGCCAGCTCAACGGACAGAGCCTATGGCTACACCTTC. This encodes CASSTDRAYGYTF.

V is TRBV30 and J is TRBJ1-3; no firm D call. Trimming took 2 bases from V and 0 from J, leaving 8 bases between them. The germline CDR1 and CDR2 sequences are GTSNPN and SVGIG (reference sequence). The CDR3 spans 14 residues. The CDR3 protein is CAWSRTVSGNTIYF. The CDR3, as DNA: TGTGCCTGGAGTAGAACAGTCTCTGGAAACACCATATATTTT.

The gene calls are TRBV6-1 and TRBJ1-3, with 7 bases aligning to TRBD1. Trimming at V came to 6 bases and at J to 5 bases, leaving 4 bases not matched to a gene. The CDR3 runs 13 residues. Germline-derived CDR1 and CDR2 are MNHNS and SASEGT. The CDR3 nucleotides are TGTGCCAGCAGCCCAGGGGGGCGAAACACCATATATTTT. The encoded protein is CASSPGGRNTIYF.

The chain couples TRBV9 to TRBJ2-2; tentatively, D is TRBD1 (5 bases). The CDR3 spans 15 residues. Germline loops: CDR1 SGDLS, CDR2 YYNGEE. V gave up 0 bases and J gave up 1 base, with 7 bases separating them. The CDR3 loop is CASSVGTMNTGELFF. CDR3 coding DNA: TGTGCCAGCAGCGTAGGGACAATGAACACCGGGGAGCTGTTTTTT.

The rearrangement uses TRBV7-9 and TRBJ2-5, with D perhaps matching TRBD2 (5 bases). The CDR3 totals 13 residues. Germline lookup yields CDR1 SEHNR and CDR2 FQNEAQ (reference sequence). The V gene lost 1 base and the J gene lost 2 bases, with 5 bases spanning the gap. The chain's CDR3 is CASSLGGQETQYF. The CDR3 DNA reads as TGTGCCAGCAGCTTAGGAGGGCAAGAGACCCAGTACTTC.

The rearrangement links TRBV5-8 to TRBJ2-7; TRBD1 matches at 10 bases. V shed 2 bases and J 4 bases; nucleotides not matched to a gene: 6. Germline V CDR1 and CDR2: SGHTS, YDEGEE. This CDR3 contains 15 residues. For the CDR3, the DNA is TGTGCCAGCAGCTTCCCCGGGACAGGGGTTTACGAGCAGTACTTC. Its protein is CASSFPGTGVYEQYF.

CDR3 loop: CASSMTGVNEQFF. The CDR3 DNA sequence: TGCGCCAGCAGCATGACAGGGGTTAATGAGCAGTTCTTC. This sequence joins TRBV5-1 and TRBJ2-1; 8 bases match TRBD1. Germline trimming cut 4 bases from V and 7 bases from J; bases unmatched to any gene: 4. CDR1 and CDR2 from the germline V gene are SGHRS and YFSETQ. The CDR3 totals 13 residues.

The chain links TRBV9 to TRBJ1-5; 11 bases line up with TRBD1. The CDR3 is made up of 15 amino acids. J was trimmed by 9 bases and V by 0 bases; bases with no gene match: 5. Germline V gene sequence: CDR1 SGDLS, CDR2 YYNGEE. The CDR3 sequence: CASSVGTGGSSPQHF. The CDR3 DNA reads as TGTGCCAGCAGCGTAGGGACAGGGGGCTCGTCGCCCCAGCATTTT.

The chain recombines TRBV4-2 with TRBJ2-7, with 8 bases aligning to TRBD2. This CDR3 has 16 amino acids. Unmatched junction bases numbered 7, after V lost 0 bases and J lost 3 bases. Per the germline V gene, CDR1 is LGHNA and CDR2 is YNFKEQ. Written as DNA, the CDR3 is TGTGCCAGCAGCCAAGATTCCGGACTAGCAGTCTACGAGCAGTACTTC. This translates into CASSQDSGLAVYEQYF.

The chain has TRBV7-3 and TRBJ1-2; maybe TRBD1 (5 bases). CDR1 and CDR2 (germline): SGHTA, FQGTGA. The CDR3 is 14 residues long. V was trimmed by 1 base and J by 2 bases, leaving 8 bases between them. The CDR3 loop reads CASSLSPGNYGYTF. CDR3 in DNA: TGTGCCAGCAGCTTAAGTCCAGGGAACTATGGCTACACCTTC.

As DNA, the CDR3 is TGTGCCAGCAGCGTAGCTAGCCACGGATACCGGGAGCTGTTTTTT. Amino acids: CASSVASHGYRELFF. The chain links TRBV9 to TRBJ2-2, with D possibly TRBD2 on 5 matching bases. The CDR3 contains 15 residues. The germline CDR1 and CDR2 sequences are SGDLS and YYNGEE. V shed 0 bases and J shed 9 bases, with 15 bases lying between them.

In DNA form, the CDR3 reads TGTGCCAGCTCACCCGGGACGAACACCGGGGAGCTGTTTTTT. This sequence encodes CASSPGTNTGELFF. The rearrangement joins TRBV18 to TRBJ2-2; maybe TRBD2 (5 bases). The CDR3 runs 14 residues. CDR1 and CDR2 from the germline V gene are KGHSH and LQKENI. V gave up 3 bases and J gave up 0 bases, with 5 bases separating them.

The chain recombines TRBV6-5 with TRBJ1-2; D is unresolved. The V gene's germline CDR1 is MNHEY and CDR2 SVGAGI. V lost 6 bases and J 6 bases, leaving 11 bases between the germline ends. The length of the CDR3 is 12 residues. CDR3 DNA sequence: TGTGCCAGCAGCCAACGGAGGGATGGCTACACCTTC. This sequence encodes CASSQRRDGYTF.

V and J are TRBV6-5 and TRBJ1-3, with D tentatively TRBD1 (5 bases). The CDR3 contains 15 residues. V was shortened by 7 bases and J by 0 bases, with 13 bases between the two germline ends. Germline loops: CDR1 MNHEY, CDR2 SVGAGI. The CDR3 here is CASTQGAASGNTIYF. The DNA of the CDR3 is TGTGCCAGCACCCAAGGGGCGGCCTCTGGAAACACCATATATTTT.

The chain uses TRBV7-2 and TRBJ1-2, with 9 bases that match TRBD1. V was clipped by 5 bases and J by 8 bases; unmatched bases: 6. The CDR3 spans 13 residues. CDR1 is SGHTA and CDR2 is FQGNSA in the germline V gene. The CDR3 loop is CASSLDRGGGYTF. The CDR3 DNA is TGTGCCAGCAGCCTGGACAGGGGAGGAGGCTACACCTTC.

This rearrangement joins TRBV7-2 to TRBJ2-7, with TRBD2 matching 7 bases. The CDR3 loop spans 15 amino acids. Losses at the gene ends were 4 bases for V and 1 base for J; bases not matched to a gene: 7. CDR1 is SGHTA and CDR2 is FQGNSA in the germline V gene. Written as DNA, the CDR3 is TGTGCCAGCAGCTCCAGGGACTACTCATCCTACGAGCAGTACTTC. Its protein product is CASSSRDYSSYEQYF.

The chain joins TRBV4-3 to TRBJ2-1; 9 bases line up with TRBD2. V was clipped by 2 bases and J by 3 bases; unmatched bases: 5. The germline gives CDR1 LGHNA, CDR2 YSLEER. The CDR3 covers 16 residues. The CDR3 spells CASSQYSGSSYNEQFF. Written as DNA, the CDR3 is TGCGCCAGCAGCCAATATAGCGGGAGTAGCTACAATGAGCAGTTCTTC.

This rearrangement joins TRBV5-4 to TRBJ1-4; unclear D gene. Germline lookup yields CDR1 SGHNT and CDR2 YYREEE (reference sequence). This CDR3 spans 15 amino acids. Trimming left V 3 bases short and J 2 bases short, with 11 bases between. CDR3 DNA sequence: TGTGCCAGCAGCTCTGCGGGCTTTACTAATGAAAAACTGTTTTTT. Translated, it gives CASSSAGFTNEKLFF.

The chain's CDR3 is CASSLEASGRGETQYF. Written as DNA, the CDR3 is TGTGCCAGCAGCTTAGAGGCTAGCGGGAGAGGCGAGACCCAGTACTTC. This chain joins TRBV7-6 and TRBJ2-5; the match to TRBD2 covers 10 bases. Germline lookup yields CDR1 SGHVS and CDR2 FNYEAQ. With 1 base clipped from V and 5 bases from J, the junction kept 7 bases outside the gene matches. The CDR3 is made up of 16 amino acids.

V usage is TRBV2 and J usage is TRBJ2-7; possible D gene TRBD1, 6 bases. CDR1 SNHLY and CDR2 FYNNEI come from the germline V gene. The V end lost 3 bases, the J end lost 0 bases, and 12 bases lay between the germline ends. This CDR3 region has 15 residues. The CDR3 region has the DNA TGTGCCAGCAGTGATGGTGCAGGGGTCTCCTACGAGCAGTACTTC. Amino acid sequence: CASSDGAGVSYEQYF.